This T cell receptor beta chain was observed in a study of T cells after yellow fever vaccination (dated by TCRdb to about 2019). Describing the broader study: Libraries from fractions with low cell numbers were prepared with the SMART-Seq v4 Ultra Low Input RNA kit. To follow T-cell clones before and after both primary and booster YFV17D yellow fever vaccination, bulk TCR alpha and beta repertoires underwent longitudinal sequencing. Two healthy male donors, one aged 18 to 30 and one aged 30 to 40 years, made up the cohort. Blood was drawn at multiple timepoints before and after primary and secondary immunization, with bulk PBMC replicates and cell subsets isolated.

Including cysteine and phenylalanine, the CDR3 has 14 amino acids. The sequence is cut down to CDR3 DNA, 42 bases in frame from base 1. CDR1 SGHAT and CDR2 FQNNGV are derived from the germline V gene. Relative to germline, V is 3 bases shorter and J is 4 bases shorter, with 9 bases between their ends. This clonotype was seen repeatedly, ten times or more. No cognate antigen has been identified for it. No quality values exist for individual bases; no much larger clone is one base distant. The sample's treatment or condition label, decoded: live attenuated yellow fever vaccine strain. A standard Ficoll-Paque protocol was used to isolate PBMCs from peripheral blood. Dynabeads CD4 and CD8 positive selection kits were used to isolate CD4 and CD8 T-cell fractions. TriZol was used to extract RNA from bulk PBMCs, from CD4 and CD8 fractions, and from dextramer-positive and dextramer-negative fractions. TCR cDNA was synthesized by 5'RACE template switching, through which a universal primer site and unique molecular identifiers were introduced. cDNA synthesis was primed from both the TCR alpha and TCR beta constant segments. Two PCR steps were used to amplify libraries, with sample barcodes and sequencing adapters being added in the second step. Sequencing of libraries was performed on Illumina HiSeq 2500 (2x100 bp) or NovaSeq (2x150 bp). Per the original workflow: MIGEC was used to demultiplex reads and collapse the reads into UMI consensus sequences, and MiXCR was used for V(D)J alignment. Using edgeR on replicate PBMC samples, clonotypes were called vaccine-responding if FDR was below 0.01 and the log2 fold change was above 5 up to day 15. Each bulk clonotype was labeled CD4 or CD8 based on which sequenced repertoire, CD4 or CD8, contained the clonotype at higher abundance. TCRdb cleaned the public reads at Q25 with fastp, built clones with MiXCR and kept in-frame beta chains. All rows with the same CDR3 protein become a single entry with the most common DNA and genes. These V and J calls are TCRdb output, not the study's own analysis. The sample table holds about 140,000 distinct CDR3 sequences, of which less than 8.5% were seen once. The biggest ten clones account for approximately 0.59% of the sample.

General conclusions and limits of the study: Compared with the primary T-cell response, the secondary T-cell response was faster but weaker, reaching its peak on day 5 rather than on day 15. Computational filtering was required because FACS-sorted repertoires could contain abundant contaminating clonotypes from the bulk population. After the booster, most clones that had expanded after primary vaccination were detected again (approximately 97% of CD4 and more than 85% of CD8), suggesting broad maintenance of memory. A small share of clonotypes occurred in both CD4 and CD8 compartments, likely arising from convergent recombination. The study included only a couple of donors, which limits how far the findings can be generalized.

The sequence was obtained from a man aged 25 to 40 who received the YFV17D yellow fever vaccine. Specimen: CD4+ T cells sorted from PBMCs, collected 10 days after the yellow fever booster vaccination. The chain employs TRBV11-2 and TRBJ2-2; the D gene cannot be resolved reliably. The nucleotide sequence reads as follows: TGTGCCAGCAGCTTTCAACAGACCACCGGGGAGCTGTTTTTT. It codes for CASSFQQTTGELFF. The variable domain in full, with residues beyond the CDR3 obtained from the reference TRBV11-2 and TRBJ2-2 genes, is EAGVAQSPRYKIIEKRQSVAFWCNPISGHATLYWYQQILGQGPKLLIQFQNNGVVDDSQLPKDRFSAERLKGVDSTLKIQPAKLEDSAVYLCASSFQQTTGELFFGEGSRLTVL.